This T cell receptor (beta chain) came from a study of cytomegalovirus exposure and HLA in healthy donors. General study findings and limits: Analyses of presence/absence relied on an assumption of roughly uniform sequencing depth across donors. Later analysis reportedly placed an Asian-associated ancestry cluster below the roughly 700-donor mean in N-insertions.

The trim removed 6 bases at V and 0 bases at J, leaving 7 bases unmatched. The CDR3 has 15 amino acids. The germline V gene encodes CDR1 MNHEY and CDR2 SMNVEV (reference sequence). The study ran its PCR with 60 Vbeta and 13 Jbeta primers. Here immunoSEQ multiplex PCR was the method, and the copy in TCRdb shows in-frame clones only, minus some. Here the sample spans 150,000 to 200,000 clones, roughly 84% being singletons. This clone was observed once. Its specificity is not known. The genes are TRBV27 and TRBJ1-1; 7 nucleotides align to TRBD1. The sequence derives from a boy younger than 18 in good health and CMV-seronegative. The specimen sequenced was PBMCs. The CDR3 sequence: CASRTRGLLNTEAFF. The CDR3 nucleotides read TGTGCCAGCAGGACAAGGGGGCTCTTGAACACTGAAGCTTTCTTT.